The 2 T cell receptor beta chains presented below share a single source sample, sequenced in a study of blood T cell repertoires in COVID-19. Clones were sequenced by immunoSEQ multiplex PCR, and TCRdb holds only the in-frame ones, with some missing. This sample has 30,000 to 40,000 clones; more than 80% occur once, and the top ten carry about 40%. The material sequenced was peripheral blood. The receptors here all came from a man between 60 and 70 years old with active or convalescent COVID-19.

Judged by abundance, this clone is medium-sized. The J gene is TRBJ1-2, the V gene TRBV28; D gene ambiguous. Deletions cut 10 bases from V and 4 bases from J, with 19 bases between. CDR1 MDHEN and CDR2 SYDVKM come from the germline V gene. The length of the CDR3 is 14 residues. The CDR3 region has the DNA TGTGCCACCCCTTTACCGGGGAGCCGCTATGGCTACACCTTC. Its protein product is CATPLPGSRYGYTF.

The chain links TRBV29-1 to TRBJ1-1, with 9 nucleotides matching TRBD1. CDR3 length: 13 amino acids. After removal of 3 bases from V and 10 bases from J, the junction contained 9 bases not matched to a gene. Germline CDR1 reads SQVTM; CDR2 reads ANQGSEA. CDR3 amino acids: CSVEGTGSGGAFF. CDR3 DNA: TGCAGCGTTGAGGGGACAGGGTCCGGGGGAGCTTTCTTT.